This entry is about one T cell receptor beta chain. Its antigen remains unknown. Germline-derived CDR1 and CDR2 are MNHEY and SMNVEV (reference sequence). V was cut by 5 bases and J by 6 bases, with 19 bases left in between. CDR3 size: 15 residues. This record comes from a study of cytomegalovirus exposure and HLA in healthy donors. Across the study: Drawn from HLA-typed donors, 65 million to 100 million unique TCRs were held in an early data release.

The PCR made use of 60 Vbeta and 13 Jbeta primers. Some clones are missing from TCRdb's copy, which holds only in-frame ones; the method was immunoSEQ multiplex PCR. The table shows under 200,000 clones, with around 86% occurring only once. Those who donated were healthy bone marrow donors. General observations from the study: Some V segments could not be told apart, so they were left out, TRBV6-2 and TRBV6-3 among them. Reports indicate that TCR beta sequences accurately predicted the HLA-A and HLA-B alleles of most subjects.

The rearrangement uses TRBV27 and TRBJ1-1, with TRBD1 as a possible D gene (5 bases). The source of this sequence is a girl aged 2 to 9 in good health and CMV-seropositive. The sample comprised PBMCs. The CDR3 protein is CASSGSGGRISEAFF. Written as DNA, the CDR3 is TGTGCCAGCAGTGGATCCGGGGGAAGGATATCTGAAGCTTTCTTT.